This T cell receptor (beta chain) was profiled in a study of shared clonotypes between healthy human individuals. About the study: Per donor, three plates held CD4 naive cells, three held CD4 memory, two held CD8 naive and one held CD8 memory. Points from the study as a whole: Clonotypes not shared had lower generation probabilities than those common to all four donors. The small donor group covered limited genetic and exposure diversity.

The CDR3 extends over 13 amino acids. The V and J ends lost 4 bases and 0 bases respectively, with 6 bases between them. CDR1 is MDHEN and CDR2 is SYDVKM in the germline V gene. Sequencing was performed with immunoSEQ multiplex PCR; in TCRdb, only in-frame clones are kept and a portion is missing. This sample yields roughly 770,000 clones, of which about 96% are seen a single time; less than 0.25% belongs to the top ten. This clone has only one observation. Its antigen is as yet unknown. Since a much larger clone is just one base distant, this may be a read error. CD8 cells classed as naive were CD45RO-negative and positively selected for CCR7, excluding terminally differentiated effector memory CD45RA+ cells. All donors qualified as healthy HIV-negative adults and had experienced no recent acute infections or vaccinations.

Sequencing was carried out using naive CD8+ T cells sorted from blood. The sequence came from a young man in good health. The chain employs TRBV28 and TRBJ1-1; D perhaps matches TRBD1 (5 bases). The CDR3: CASSSTVNTEAFF. The CDR3 region has the DNA TGTGCCAGCAGTTCGACAGTGAACACTGAAGCTTTCTTT.